This paragraph covers one T cell receptor (beta chain) sequence. This clonotype was seen at least ten times. It lacks a known antigen. No base qualities exist here, and no much larger clone lies one base off it. These data are taken from a study of identical twins (dated by TCRdb to 2015 to 2016). Some background on the complete study: To test whether fetal clonotypes persist, the study used deep sequencing on TCR alpha and beta repertoires from monozygotic twins, unrelated adults of various ages, and cord blood. Replicate twin experiments were performed at different times using different library preparation protocols to rule out contamination.

From its cysteine to its phenylalanine, the CDR3 spans 16 amino acids. The sequence is cut down to CDR3 DNA, 48 bases in frame from base 1. From a lookup of the germline V gene (reference sequence), CDR1 and CDR2 are SEHNR and FQNEAQ. Clipping removes 5 bases from V and 9 bases from J, with 8 as the unmatched junction base count. Only healthy Caucasian donors were included. The researchers also sequenced three unrelated adults who were not twins: a male aged 18 to 30, a male aged 50 to 59, and a female aged 50 to 59. Miltenyi CD45RO+ enrichment and human naive T-cell isolation kits were used to isolate memory (CD45RO+) and naive T cells from PBMC. The library relied on 5' RACE. These reads were obtained on an Illumina HiSeq 2000. A universal primer binding site was introduced by template switching, and a unique molecular identifier was present in the final cDNA, enabling accurate counting of TCR cDNA molecules. Specific primers in the conserved constant-segment region were used to synthesize first-strand cDNA for the TCR alpha and beta chains. To control for contamination, every cDNA library was double barcoded, receiving both a SMART-Mk sample barcode and Illumina barcodes. TruSeq adapter sequences, together with Illumina sample barcodes, were added in two successive PCR steps. Sequencing of the TCR alpha and beta cDNA libraries was done on the Illumina HiSeq platform using custom primers. On the study's bioinformatics: MiGEC processed the raw reads to extract unique molecular identifiers, while MiXCR was used to determine the CDR3 positions. For each individual, recombination models were inferred using an EM algorithm with the repgenHMM and IGoR tools. Shared clonotypes were analyzed with the tcR package in R, and sharing was normalized by the product of cloneset sizes. To study raw recombination free of thymic and clonal selection effects, out-of-frame nonproductive sequences were analyzed. The public sequencing data were trimmed at Q25 with fastp and processed into clonotypes with MiXCR by TCRdb, which kept only in-frame beta chains. Duplicate CDR3 protein sequences are folded into a single record with the most common DNA and genes. The authors' filters were not applied to this entry. A total of roughly 710,000 distinct CDR3 sequences appear in this sample, approximately 6.1% of them only once. Of the sample, approximately 2% falls within the top ten clones.

Points the paper makes about the study in general: Conclusions relied on cross-sectional statistical analysis, since the same donors could not be followed over many years. Compared with coincidental sharing between unrelated individuals, out-of-frame TCR alpha sequences shared between twins had an excess of sequences with low generation probability. In monozygotic twins, out-of-frame TCR alpha sharing was systematically underestimated by recombination models, although the models agreed with sharing between unrelated individuals. Invariant T cells such as MAIT and iNKT could partly confound zero-insertion analyses, although diverse VJ usage argued against such confounding for most clonotypes. A weaker excess of twin sharing was found in beta out-of-frame sequences because the signal-to-noise ratio was lowered by fewer shared sequences. Fewer insertions were carried by abundant cord blood beta clonotypes, a similar but weaker trend appeared in young adult naive repertoires, and no such trend appeared in memory repertoires.

Sequenced sample: naive T cells sorted from blood. The label giving this sample's cell subset or site can be read as: cells isolated with a human naive T-cell isolation kit. The sequence is built from TRBV7-9 and TRBJ1-6; 12 middle bases align to TRBD1. This TCR was recovered from a man younger than 35 in good health. The DNA sequence follows: TGTGCCAGCAGCCTTCCGGGACAGGGGGCTGGTTCACCCCTCCACTTT. Translated, it reads CASSLPGQGAGSPLHF.